This is a list of T cell receptor beta chains from one sample in a study of Ad26.COV2.S vaccination and SARS-CoV-2 variants. Using immunoSEQ multiplex PCR, the repertoire was profiled, and TCRdb retains in-frame clones only, with some absent. The repertoire holds roughly 680,000 clones, with roughly 90% as singletons. The source material was peripheral blood, sampled in a trial of Ad26.COV2.S vaccine versus placebo. All receptors derive from a person aged 18 to 59 who received the Ad26.COV2.S COVID-19 vaccine or a placebo. The CDR3 runs from the conserved cysteine through the conserved F or W. Each record gives: D gene, clone size, CDR3 length, V gene, J gene, CDR3 protein, CDR3 DNA. A D gene is named only where the DNA matches it firmly. Some rows mark clone size as missing; the rest say once, few, many or name a class of expanded clone.

>TRBD1|.|15|TRBV4-3|TRBJ1-3
CASSLGQGGGNTIYF
TGCGCCAGCAGCTTAGGACAGGGGGGTGGAAACACCATATATTTT
>.|once|13|TRBV15|TRBJ2-4
CATSSQGGNIQYF
TGTGCCACCAGCAGTCAAGGGGGAAACATTCAGTACTTC
>TRBD2|.|15|TRBV7-2|TRBJ2-7
CASSSITSGIYEQYF
TGTGCCAGCAGCTCAATAACTAGCGGAATCTACGAGCAGTACTTC
>.|.|15|TRBV3-1/TRBV3-2|TRBJ2-2
CASSPPEGFTGELFF
TGTGCCAGCAGCCCACCCGAGGGGTTTACCGGGGAGCTGTTTTTT
>.|.|15|TRBV2|TRBJ2-7
CASSEARDKSYEQYF
TGTGCCAGCAGTGAAGCAAGGGACAAGTCCTACGAGCAGTACTTC
>TRBD1|.|14|TRBV2|TRBJ1-2
CASSSNRGAYGYTF
TGTGCCAGCAGTTCTAACAGGGGGGCCTATGGCTACACCTTC
>TRBD1|few|14|TRBV18|TRBJ2-7
CASSPGTGTYEQYF
TGTGCCAGCTCACCAGGGACAGGGACCTACGAGCAGTACTTC
>TRBD2|.|14|TRBV7-9|TRBJ2-7
CASSLGTSSYEQYF
TGTGCCAGCAGCTTGGGGACTAGCTCCTACGAGCAGTACTTC
>.|.|16|TRBV6-1|TRBJ2-7
CASSEAWGTATYEQYF
TGTGCCAGCAGTGAAGCGTGGGGGACTGCTACCTACGAGCAGTACTTC
>TRBD1|.|14|TRBV7-9|TRBJ1-4
CASSLVGTDEKLFF
TGTGCCAGCAGCTTAGTAGGGACAGATGAAAAACTGTTTTTT
>.|.|14|TRBV6-5|TRBJ1-4
CASSRRVTNEKLFF
TGTGCCAGCAGCCGGAGGGTGACTAATGAAAAACTGTTTTTT
>.|.|11|TRBV6-6|TRBJ2-3
CASINGVTQYF
TGTGCCAGCATCAACGGAGTGACGCAGTATTTT
>.|.|17|TRBV7-6|TRBJ2-1
CASSLGVRSAYRNEQFF
TGTGCCAGCAGCTTAGGAGTTAGGTCGGCATATAGGAATGAGCAGTTCTTC
>TRBD1|.|17|TRBV3-1/TRBV3-2|TRBJ1-6
CASSLPKLGTANSPLHF
TGTGCCAGCAGCCTGCCTAAACTCGGGACAGCAAATTCACCCCTCCACTTT
>.|.|14|TRBV6-5|TRBJ1-4
CASSRQATNEKLFF
TGTGCCAGCTCACGACAGGCAACTAATGAAAAACTGTTTTTT
>TRBD1|.|13|TRBV27|TRBJ1-6
CATSGQANSPLHF
TGTGCCACTTCCGGACAGGCAAATTCACCCCTCCACTTT
>TRBD1|.|14|TRBV5-1|TRBJ2-5
CASSFDRVEETQYF
TGCGCCAGCAGCTTCGACAGGGTAGAAGAGACCCAGTACTTC
>TRBD1|.|16|TRBV5-6|TRBJ1-2
CASSLGGQGAIYGYTF
TGTGCCAGCAGCTTGGGAGGACAGGGGGCAATCTATGGCTACACCTTC
>.|.|14|TRBV6-6|TRBJ2-5
CASSWNPPRETQYF
TGTGCCAGCAGTTGGAACCCACCAAGAGAGACCCAGTACTTC
>TRBD1|.|15|TRBV7-3|TRBJ2-2
CASSPSHRGIGELFF
TGTGCCAGCAGCCCCTCGCACAGGGGAATAGGGGAGCTGTTTTTT
>.|.|14|TRBV5-1|TRBJ1-2
CASSFNGENYGYTF
TGCGCCAGCAGCTTCAATGGGGAGAACTATGGCTACACCTTC
>.|.|14|TRBV7-2|TRBJ1-1
CASSPSLVNTEAFF
TGTGCCAGCAGCCCAAGCCTGGTGAACACTGAAGCTTTCTTT
>.|.|14|TRBV5-1|TRBJ2-7
CASSLGLALNEQYF
TGCGCTAGCAGCTTGGGTCTGGCTCTAAACGAGCAGTACTTC
>TRBD2|.|15|TRBV3-1/TRBV3-2|TRBJ2-7
CASSQQRGGLYEQYF
TGTGCCAGCAGCCAACAGCGGGGGGGCCTTTACGAGCAGTACTTC
>.|.|14|TRBV6-2/TRBV6-3|TRBJ1-2
CASSRAADGYGYTF
TGTGCCAGCAGTAGGGCGGCAGACGGCTATGGCTACACCTTC
>TRBD2|.|18|TRBV4-2|TRBJ2-3
CASSQEESWGLGADTQYF
TGTGCCAGCAGCCAAGAAGAGAGCTGGGGACTAGGCGCAGATACGCAGTATTTT
>TRBD2|.|17|TRBV4-3|TRBJ2-2
CASSLSLAGGITGELFF
TGCGCCAGCAGCCTAAGCCTAGCGGGGGGAATCACCGGGGAGCTGTTTTTT
>.|once|13|TRBV12-3/TRBV12-4|TRBJ1-1
CASSHRDHTEAFF
TGTGCCAGCAGCCACAGGGACCACACTGAAGCTTTCTTT
>.|once|16|TRBV19|TRBJ1-5
CASNPSWGVGSQPQHF
TGTGCCAGCAATCCATCTTGGGGGGTGGGTAGTCAGCCCCAGCATTTT
>TRBD1|.|16|TRBV19|TRBJ2-2
CASSLTGGADTGELFF
TGTGCCAGTAGTCTAACAGGGGGCGCCGACACCGGGGAGCTGTTTTTT
>TRBD1|.|15|TRBV7-2|TRBJ2-7
CASSLGGQSPNEQYF
TGTGCCAGCAGCTTAGGGGGACAGTCTCCCAACGAGCAGTACTTC
>.|few|11|TRBV5-1|TRBJ2-3
CASRGTDTQYF
TGCGCCAGCAGGGGCACAGATACGCAGTATTTT
>TRBD1|once|19|TRBV7-9|TRBJ1-6
CASSLGATGGSSYNSPLHF
TGTGCCAGCAGCTTAGGGGCCACAGGGGGCAGCTCCTATAATTCACCCCTCCACTTT
>.|.|18|TRBV19|TRBJ1-5
CASSSFLARPNSNQPQHF
TGTGCCAGTAGTTCCTTCCTAGCTAGGCCGAATAGCAATCAGCCCCAGCATTTT
>.|.|11|TRBV20-1|TRBJ1-1
CSKTGNTEAFF
TGCAGTAAGACGGGGAACACTGAAGCTTTCTTT
>TRBD2|.|17|TRBV5-8|TRBJ2-1
CASSISGARGSYNEQFF
TGTGCCAGCAGCATTAGCGGGGCTAGAGGCTCCTACAATGAGCAGTTCTTC
>.|.|13|TRBV6-1|TRBJ2-1
CASSEQGRNEQFF
TGTGCCAGCAGTGAACAGGGTCGGAATGAGCAGTTCTTC
>TRBD1|.|14|TRBV7-9|TRBJ1-6
CASSSRQGNSPLHF
TGTGCCAGCAGCTCAAGACAGGGGAATTCACCCCTCCACTTT
>TRBD1|.|13|TRBV7-2|TRBJ1-5
CASTRTGRQPQHF
TGTGCCAGCACCAGGACAGGGAGGCAGCCCCAGCATTTT
>TRBD2|.|14|TRBV11-2|TRBJ2-5
CASSPGGFQETQYF
TGTGCCAGCAGCCCGGGAGGGTTCCAAGAGACCCAGTACTTC
>.|.|13|TRBV11-2|TRBJ2-3
CASWAGFTDTQYF
TGTGCCAGCTGGGCGGGATTCACAGATACGCAGTATTTT
>.|.|14|TRBV3-1/TRBV3-2|TRBJ1-2
CASSQDTQNYGYTF
TGTGCCAGCAGCCAAGATACCCAGAACTATGGCTACACCTTC
>TRBD1|.|18|TRBV5-4|TRBJ2-3
CASSARPTGTGNTDTQYF
TGTGCCAGCAGCGCTAGACCGACGGGGACAGGGAACACAGATACGCAGTATTTT
>.|.|13|TRBV6-6|TRBJ2-7
CASSYPELYEQYF
TGTGCCAGCAGTTACCCCGAACTCTACGAGCAGTACTTC
>.|.|13|TRBV7-9|TRBJ2-3
CASSFGPTDTQYF
TGTGCCAGCAGCTTCGGGCCCACAGATACGCAGTATTTT
>.|.|16|TRBV5-3|TRBJ1-5
CARSLNLISSNQPQHF
TGTGCCAGAAGCTTGAACTTGATTTCGAGCAATCAGCCCCAGCATTTT
>TRBD1|.|15|TRBV6-5|TRBJ1-1
CASSYSDRGGTEAFF
TGTGCCAGCAGTTACTCGGACAGGGGAGGGACTGAAGCTTTCTTT
>TRBD2|.|15|TRBV12-5|TRBJ2-3
CASGLATGGADTQYF
TGTGCTAGTGGTTTGGCGACGGGGGGGGCAGATACGCAGTATTTT
>.|.|15|TRBV30|TRBJ2-2
CAWKGGSYNTGELFF
TGTGCCTGGAAAGGGGGGAGCTACAATACCGGGGAGCTGTTTTTT
>TRBD2|few|14|TRBV6-1|TRBJ2-3
CASSERGLPDTQYF
TGTGCCAGCAGTGAAAGGGGACTACCAGATACGCAGTATTTT
>.|.|15|TRBV7-9|TRBJ2-2
CASSLGLSWTGELFF
TGTGCCAGCAGCTTAGGCCTCTCGTGGACCGGGGAGCTGTTTTTT
>.|.|13|TRBV12-3/TRBV12-4|TRBJ1-1
CASNVRVDSEAFF
TGTGCCAGCAACGTCAGGGTGGACAGTGAAGCTTTCTTT
>TRBD1|.|15|TRBV19|TRBJ1-5
CASSRTGQGDQPQHF
TGTGCCAGTAGCCGGACAGGGCAGGGGGATCAGCCCCAGCATTTT
>.|.|12|TRBV6-1|TRBJ1-2
CASSDRFYGYTF
TGTGCCAGCAGTGACAGGTTCTATGGCTACACCTTC
>TRBD1|.|15|TRBV7-8|TRBJ2-7
CASSRGTGWSYEQYF
TGTGCCAGCAGCCGAGGGACAGGGTGGTCCTACGAGCAGTACTTC
>.|.|17|TRBV30|TRBJ1-6
CAWSVYGSVSYNSPLHF
TGTGCCTGGAGTGTCTACGGGTCGGTCTCCTATAATTCACCCCTCCACTTT
>TRBD1|.|15|TRBV4-1|TRBJ2-7
CASSQNRGQGAEQYF
TGCGCCAGCAGCCAAAACCGAGGACAGGGGGCCGAGCAGTACTTC
>TRBD2|.|15|TRBV5-1|TRBJ2-3
CASSSTSGDTDTQYF
TGCGCCAGCAGTTCTACTAGCGGGGACACAGATACGCAGTATTTT
>.|.|13|TRBV25-1|TRBJ1-1
CASSAWRASEAFF
TGTGCCAGCAGTGCCTGGCGGGCATCTGAAGCTTTCTTT